The 13 T cell receptor beta chains below come from one sample, sequenced in a study of T cells after yellow fever vaccination. Via MiXCR, TCRdb re-called the 5' RACE reads, giving one row per CDR3 protein. The top ten clones hold 11% to 15% of a sample with 450,000 to 600,000 distinct CDR3 sequences, about 13% of them seen once. The sample was PBMCs, taken on the day of the yellow fever booster vaccination. Every receptor here comes from a man aged 30 to 45 who received the YFV17D yellow fever vaccine.

The chain recombines TRBV12-3 or TRBV12-4 with TRBJ1-1; maybe TRBD1 (5 bases). V lost 3 bases, J lost 0 bases, and 8 bases lay in between. The CDR3 is 14 residues long. CDR3 in amino acids: CASSFGGLNTEAFF. Written as DNA, the CDR3 is TGTGCCAGCAGTTTTGGGGGGTTGAACACTGAAGCTTTCTTT.

A few counts support this clonotype. V and J are TRBV30 and TRBJ1-1; 7 nucleotides match TRBD1. V shed 5 bases, J shed 1 base, and the junction held 1 base outside the gene matches. The CDR3 is 12 residues long. Germline values: CDR1 GTSNPN, CDR2 SVGIG (reference sequence). CDR3 sequence (DNA): TGTGCCTGGGACAGGGCGAACACTGAAGCTTTCTTT. Translating gives CAWDRANTEAFF.

This clonotype was counted between two and nine times. The V and J genes are TRBV6-2 or TRBV6-3 and TRBJ1-5; perhaps TRBD1 as D (6 bases). Germline V gene lookup returns CDR1 MNHEY and CDR2 SVGEGT. The V end was cut by 10 bases, the J end by 5 bases, with 15 bases between. CDR3 size: 13 residues. The CDR3 DNA reads as TGTGCCACCTTACAGGGAGCCCATCAGCCCCAGCATTTT. Translation: CATLQGAHQPQHF.

This clonotype was seen a few times. This chain joins TRBV4-2 and TRBJ1-3, with D possibly being TRBD1 (5 bases). CDR3 size: 18 residues. CDR1 is LGHNA and CDR2 is YNFKEQ in the germline V gene. V dropped 0 bases and J dropped 2 bases, with 17 bases sitting between them. For the CDR3, the DNA is TGTGCCAGCAGCCAAGAGGGCTTTCGGCGGGGCACTGGAAACACCATATATTTT. Residues: CASSQEGFRRGTGNTIYF.

The sample holds a few counts of this clonotype. The chain recombines TRBV2 with TRBJ2-2; TRBD1 aligns across 10 bases. CDR1 and CDR2 from the germline V gene are SNHLY and FYNNEI. The J segment lost 6 bases and the V segment lost 6 bases, leaving 7 bases of the junction unmatched. The CDR3 is made up of 15 amino acids. CDR3 loop: CASRRDRGFAGELFF. CDR3 DNA sequence: TGTGCCAGCAGGAGGGACAGGGGTTTCGCCGGGGAGCTGTTTTTT. Full variable domain (rest looked up from reference TRBV2 and TRBJ2-2): EPEVTQTPSHQVTQMGQEVILRCVPISNHLYFYWYRQILGQKVEFLVSFYNNEISEKSEIFDDQFSVERPDGSNFTLKIRSTKLEDSAMYFCASRRDRGFAGELFFGEGSRLTVL.

J is TRBJ2-2 and V is TRBV12-3 or TRBV12-4, with unresolved D. This CDR3 spans 13 amino acids. V dropped 7 bases and J dropped 10 bases, with 16 bases sitting between them. CDR3 sequence reads: CASMGGAQQELFF. As DNA, the CDR3 is TGTGCCAGCATGGGCGGCGCCCAGCAGGAGCTGTTTTTT.

This sequence joins TRBV5-1 and TRBJ2-1; D is uncertain. The germline V and J ends were trimmed by 2 bases and 9 bases, with 12 bases remaining between them. This CDR3 has 13 amino acids. Germline V gene sequence: CDR1 SGHRS, CDR2 YFSETQ. In DNA form, the CDR3 reads TGCGCCAGCAGCTTTGGCAGTTACGGTGAGCAGTTCTTC. Its translation is CASSFGSYGEQFF. The whole variable domain, filled in from reference TRBV5-1 and TRBJ2-1, reads KAGVTQTPRYLIKTRGQQVTLSCSPISGHRSVSWYQQTPGQGLQFLFEYFSETQRNKGNFPGRFSGRQFSNSRSEMNVSTLELGDSALYLCASSFGSYGEQFFGPGTRLTVL.

This clonotype was seen ten or more times. This chain uses TRBV10-3 with TRBJ2-5; D is unclear. CDR1 and CDR2 (germline): ENHRY, SYGVKD. The CDR3 has 12 residues. Trimming took off 0 bases at V and 4 bases at J, with 3 bases between the two ends. CDR3 region: CAISESVETQYF. The CDR3 region has the DNA TGTGCCATCAGTGAGTCAGTAGAGACCCAGTACTTC.

CDR3 nucleotide sequence: TGCAGTGCCAGGACTAGCGGGAGGACTAGCACAGATACGCAGTATTTT. Protein: CSARTSGRTSTDTQYF. The rearrangement joins TRBV20-1 to TRBJ2-3; 14 positions agree with TRBD2. Germline values: CDR1 DFQATT, CDR2 SNEGSKA (reference sequence). This CDR3 contains 16 residues. With V trimmed by 6 bases and J by 0 bases, 5 bases remained unmatched.

This clonotype was seen at least ten times. The chain carries TRBV24-1 and TRBJ2-5, with D perhaps TRBD1 (6 bases). This CDR3 comprises 13 residues. Germline lookup yields CDR1 KGHDR and CDR2 SFDVKD. The V and J ends lost 7 bases and 4 bases respectively, with 12 bases between them. The CDR3 region is CATRGTRGETQYF. The CDR3 DNA reads as TGTGCCACCAGGGGGACACGAGGAGAGACCCAGTACTTC.

The table lists this clonotype with many counts. This chain uses TRBV29-1 with TRBJ2-7, with no clear D. Trimming cost V 6 bases and J 3 bases, with 9 bases left between them. CDR3 length: 11 amino acids. CDR1 and CDR2 from the germline V gene are SQVTM and ANQGSEA. The CDR3 DNA reads as TGCAGCGTGGGTCAGAGCTACGAGCAGTACTTC. It is translated as CSVGQSYEQYF.

This clonotype was picked up a small number of times. The V call is TRBV9, the J call TRBJ2-1; D not resolved. The ends were cut back, 0 bases at V and 0 bases at J, with 10 bases in the middle. There are 16 residues in the CDR3. In germline, CDR1 is SGDLS, CDR2 YYNGEE. The CDR3 DNA reads as TGTGCCAGCAGCGTAGGTGGTGGTCTCTCCTACAATGAGCAGTTCTTC. Its protein product is CASSVGGGLSYNEQFF.

The genes are TRBV7-8 and TRBJ2-7; 7 nucleotides align to TRBD1. Trimming removed 0 bases from V and 2 bases from J; junction bases left unmatched: 7. This CDR3 has 16 amino acids. Germline CDR1 and CDR2: SGHVS and FQNEAQ. CDR3 loop: CASSLASRDRAYEQYF. The DNA of the CDR3 is TGTGCCAGCAGCTTAGCGAGCCGGGACAGAGCCTACGAGCAGTACTTC.